The 32 T cell receptor beta chains given below trace back to one sample, sequenced in a study of blood T cells in healthy people across ages. A second about 7 to 12 cycle PCR used barcoded and J-beta primers. TCRdb fed the 5' RACE reads into MiXCR, producing one record per CDR3 protein. Of about a million distinct CDR3 sequences listed, around two fifths were seen once; the top ten hold around 13%. Material for sequencing was blood. The receptors originated from a man aged 18-30 years in good health.

This clonotype was seen at least ten times. The genes are TRBV12-3 or TRBV12-4 and TRBJ1-2, with a possible D match to TRBD1 (6 bases). The CDR3 has 15 amino acids. Trimming took off 4 bases at V and 7 bases at J, with 19 bases between the two ends. The CDR3 sequence: CASSSRLQGGRGYTF. The CDR3 DNA sequence: TGTGCCAGCAGTTCCCGACTCCAAGGGGGACGTGGCTACACCTTC.

CDR3 DNA sequence: TGTGCCAGCAGTCAATCTAGACACGAAGCCTCCTACGAGCAGTACTTC. Translated: CASSQSRHEASYEQYF. V and J are TRBV6-2 or TRBV6-3 and TRBJ2-7; no firm D call. V was shortened by 5 bases and J by 0 bases, with 17 bases between the two germline ends. Germline CDR1 is MNHEY and CDR2 is SVGEGT. The CDR3 has 16 amino acids.

This clonotype was picked up a small number of times. This rearrangement joins TRBV28 to TRBJ2-1; TRBD1 aligns across 8 bases. Trimming at V came to 4 bases and at J to 15 bases, leaving 8 bases not matched to a gene. Germline CDR1 and CDR2: MDHEN and SYDVKM. The CDR3 consists of 12 residues. The CDR3: CASSSPDRDPFF. In nucleotides, the CDR3 is TGTGCCAGCAGTTCCCCGGACAGGGACCCGTTCTTC.

This clonotype was observed once. This rearrangement joins TRBV9 to TRBJ2-3; D may correspond to TRBD1 or TRBD2 (6 bases each). The CDR3 runs 16 residues. Per germline, CDR1 SGDLS and CDR2 YYNGEE. V gave up 4 bases and J gave up 3 bases, with 18 bases separating them. The CDR3 sequence: CASSSPHGGLTDTQYF. CDR3 nucleotides: TGTGCCAGCAGCTCGCCCCACGGGGGCTTAACAGATACGCAGTATTTT. Looking up the rest from reference TRBV9 and TRBJ2-3 gives the full variable domain: DSGVTQTPKHLITATGQRVTLRCSPRSGDLSVYWYQQSLDQGLQFLIQYYNGEERAKGNILERFSAQQFPDLHSELNLSSLELGDSALYFCASSSPHGGLTDTQYFGPGTRLTVL.

The chain joins TRBV20-1 to TRBJ1-5; 9 bases match TRBD1. The V gene end was trimmed by 1 base and the J gene end by 1 base; junction bases not matched to a gene: 5. The CDR3 loop spans 16 amino acids. CDR1 is DFQATT, CDR2 SNEGSKA, per germline (reference sequence). CDR3 in amino acids: CSARVGTGRSNQPQHF. The CDR3 DNA sequence: TGCAGTGCTAGAGTTGGGACAGGGAGAAGCAATCAGCCCCAGCATTTT.

The V call is TRBV20-1, the J call TRBJ1-2; unclear D gene. Germline CDR1 is DFQATT and CDR2 is SNEGSKA (reference sequence). Trimming took off 5 bases at V and 0 bases at J, with 13 bases between the two ends. The CDR3 has 14 amino acids. The CDR3 DNA is TGCAGTGCTCATGACGGCCACACTAACTATGGCTACACCTTC. Residues: CSAHDGHTNYGYTF.

The table lists this clonotype with a few counts. The rearrangement uses TRBV7-8 and TRBJ2-1; TRBD1 is a possible D gene (6 bases). Germline V gene data show CDR1 as SGHVS and CDR2 as FQNEAQ. The CDR3 contains 15 residues. Trimming took 5 bases from V and 6 from J, leaving 17 bases between them. As DNA, the CDR3 is TGTGCCAGCAGCAGGGAACAGGGTTCTTTCAATGAGCAGTTCTTC. Translation gives CASSREQGSFNEQFF.

The chain uses TRBV27 and TRBJ1-5, with D perhaps TRBD1 (5 bases). V was cut by 4 bases and J by 5 bases, with 15 bases left in between. Germline CDR1 reads MNHEY; CDR2 reads SMNVEV (reference sequence). The CDR3 is 15 residues long. The CDR3, as DNA: TGTGCCAGCAGTTCCCCGCCGGTGGGGCATCAGCCCCAGCATTTT. It encodes CASSSPPVGHQPQHF.

Regarding this clonotype: It may be a read error: a sequence one base away is much more abundant. This sequence joins TRBV29-1 and TRBJ2-7, with TRBD2 as a possible D gene (5 bases). From germline, CDR1 is SQVTM and CDR2 ANQGSEA. The CDR3 consists of 10 residues. Between the trimmed V and J ends, which lost 8 bases and 7 bases, there was a span of 12 bases. As DNA, the CDR3 is TGCAGCACCCGGGGTTATGAGCAGTACTTC. This translates into CSTRGYEQYF.

There are a few counts of this clonotype. The chain employs TRBV20-1 and TRBJ1-4; no clear D. Per germline, CDR1 DFQATT and CDR2 SNEGSKA (reference sequence). The V end was cut by 0 bases, the J end by 7 bases, with 15 bases between. The CDR3 loop spans 15 amino acids. The CDR3 DNA follows: TGCAGTGCTAGAGATCCGTTGGGAAGTGGTGAAAAACTGTTTTTT. Its translation is CSARDPLGSGEKLFF.

The chain links TRBV2 to TRBJ1-1, with TRBD1 matching 7 bases. CDR1 and CDR2 from the germline V gene are SNHLY and FYNNEI. CDR3 length equals 16 residues. V dropped 6 bases and J dropped 1; count of bases not matched to a gene: 11. The DNA of the CDR3 is TGTGCCAGCAGCGTCACGCCAGGGACAGCGAACACTGAAGCTTTCTTT. Translating it yields CASSVTPGTANTEAFF.

The table lists this clonotype with many counts. In nucleotides, the CDR3 is TGCAGCGTTTCCCTTTCGGGACAGGTGGACAATGAGCAGTTCTTC. Translation gives CSVSLSGQVDNEQFF. The V call is TRBV29-1, the J call TRBJ2-1; 8 bases map to TRBD1. V was pared by 5 bases and J by 5 bases, with 11 bases of the junction left unmatched. The CDR3 has 15 residues. Germline values: CDR1 SQVTM, CDR2 ANQGSEA.

This clonotype has at least ten counts. The chain couples TRBV12-3 or TRBV12-4 to TRBJ1-2; 11 bases fit TRBD1. V lost 2 bases to trimming and J lost 8 bases; unmatched junction nucleotides: 7. This CDR3 contains 15 residues. The CDR3 loop is CASSLSGTGGSGYTF. The CDR3 nucleotides are TGTGCCAGCAGTTTATCTGGGACAGGGGGGTCGGGCTACACCTTC.

The chain has TRBV6-2 or TRBV6-3 and TRBJ1-5; D perhaps matches TRBD1 (5 bases). This CDR3 region has 16 residues. V was pared by 2 bases and J by 4 bases, with 15 bases between. Germline assignment: CDR1 MNHEY and CDR2 SVGEGT. CDR3 amino acids: CASSYPGPLGNQPQHF. The CDR3 DNA reads TGTGCCAGCAGTTACCCGGGACCTTTGGGGAATCAGCCCCAGCATTTT.

This clonotype was observed a few times. V usage is TRBV6-5 and J usage is TRBJ2-2; TRBD1 matches 8 bases. The CDR3 spans 14 residues. The germline V gene encodes CDR1 MNHEY and CDR2 SVGAGI. The J segment lost 2 bases and the V segment lost 9 bases, leaving 5 bases of the junction unmatched. CDR3 protein: CASRQGTNTGELFF. The CDR3, as DNA: TGTGCCAGTAGACAGGGGACTAACACCGGGGAGCTGTTTTTT.

This clonotype was observed a few times. The chain couples TRBV4-3 to TRBJ2-3; D is possibly TRBD2 (6 bases). The CDR3 consists of 17 residues. The V end was cut by 3 bases, the J end by 2 bases, with 18 bases between. Germline V gene lookup returns CDR1 LGHNA and CDR2 YSLEER. The CDR3 region has the DNA TGCGCCAGCAGCCATAATCCCCCGACGGGGGACACAGATACGCAGTATTTT. Translated, it gives CASSHNPPTGDTDTQYF.

The chain recombines TRBV2 with TRBJ1-1, with 11 bases identical to TRBD1. This CDR3 has 19 residues. The V and J ends lost 4 bases and 0 bases, in that order; junction bases with no gene match: 13. CDR1 is SNHLY and CDR2 is FYNNEI in the germline V gene. CDR3 loop: CASSVPRTGGAGMNTEAFF. The DNA for the CDR3 is TGTGCCAGCAGTGTTCCCCGGACAGGGGGCGCGGGAATGAACACTGAAGCTTTCTTT.

The chain uses TRBV29-1 and TRBJ2-7, with D unresolved. V lost 3 bases, J lost 6 bases, and 3 bases lay in between. From germline, CDR1 is SQVTM and CDR2 ANQGSEA. The length of the CDR3 is 9 residues. CDR3 coding DNA: TGCAGCGTTGAGGTCGAGCAGTACTTC. The encoded protein is CSVEVEQYF.

This clonotype was seen a handful of times. The chain recombines TRBV9 with TRBJ2-1; 7 nucleotides match TRBD1. The CDR3 totals 15 residues. The V segment lost 1 base and the J segment 2 bases; nucleotides outside the gene matches: 3. CDR1 and CDR2 (germline): SGDLS, YYNGEE. CDR3 amino acids: CASSVQRGPYNEQFF. The CDR3 nucleotides read TGTGCCAGCAGCGTACAGAGGGGGCCCTACAATGAGCAGTTCTTC. Combining the CDR3 with reference TRBV9 and TRBJ2-1 gives the whole variable domain DSGVTQTPKHLITATGQRVTLRCSPRSGDLSVYWYQQSLDQGLQFLIQYYNGEERAKGNILERFSAQQFPDLHSELNLSSLELGDSALYFCASSVQRGPYNEQFFGPGTRLTVL.

This chain uses TRBV3-1 with TRBJ2-3, with TRBD2 as a possible D gene (6 bases). CDR1 and CDR2 (germline): LGHDT, YNNKEL (reference sequence). V lost 5 bases, J lost 1 base, and 16 bases lay in between. The CDR3 runs to 16 residues. Here the CDR3 DNA reads TGTGCCAGCAGCTCAAGGCGGACTACTGGCACAGATACGCAGTATTTT. Translating it yields CASSSRRTTGTDTQYF.

The chain couples TRBV30 to TRBJ1-5, with 9 bases identical to TRBD1. Germline-derived CDR1 and CDR2 are GTSNPN and SVGIG (reference sequence). This CDR3 has 15 residues. The junction had 5 bases not matched to a gene; V was cut back by 1 base and J by 4 bases. The CDR3 is CAWSAGTGSNQPQHF. CDR3 DNA sequence: TGTGCCTGGAGTGCGGGGACAGGGTCAAATCAGCCCCAGCATTTT.

This clonotype has just a few counts. This rearrangement joins TRBV18 to TRBJ2-3; unclear D gene. V shed 0 bases and J shed 2 bases, with 12 bases lying between them. Germline values: CDR1 KGHSH, CDR2 LQKENI. This CDR3 has 16 amino acids. In DNA, the CDR3 is TGTGCCAGCTCACCACCTACAGACCAACCCACAGATACGCAGTATTTT. Amino acid sequence: CASSPPTDQPTDTQYF.

The J gene is TRBJ1-4, the V gene TRBV2; possibly TRBD1 for D (6 bases). The length of the CDR3 is 14 residues. The germline CDR1 and CDR2 sequences are SNHLY and FYNNEI. The V end lost 8 bases, the J end lost 10 bases, and 20 bases lay between the germline ends. CDR3 loop: CASRNYREAGKLFF. The CDR3 DNA reads TGTGCCAGCCGTAACTACAGGGAGGCTGGAAAACTGTTTTTT.

The rearrangement joins TRBV5-1 to TRBJ1-1; D gene unclear. V lost 0 bases, J lost 5 bases, and 14 bases lay in between. CDR3 length equals 15 residues. CDR1 SGHRS and CDR2 YFSETQ come from the germline V gene. CDR3 amino acids: CASSLDAGRGTEAFF. CDR3 DNA: TGCGCCAGCAGCTTGGATGCCGGTCGTGGGACTGAAGCTTTCTTT.

This clonotype came up a few times. This sequence joins TRBV20-1 and TRBJ1-2, with D uncertain. From germline, CDR1 is DFQATT and CDR2 SNEGSKA (reference sequence). Trimming removed 0 bases from V and 9 bases from J, with 14 bases in between. CDR3 length equals 13 residues. In DNA, the CDR3 is TGCAGTGCTAGAGACCCGGAACCTCATAGCTACACCTTC. Amino acids: CSARDPEPHSYTF.

This clonotype has only a few counts. V and J are TRBV27 and TRBJ2-7; 7 bases fit TRBD1. Trimming cost V 5 bases and J 4 bases; bases outside gene matches: 11. The germline V gene encodes CDR1 MNHEY and CDR2 SMNVEV (reference sequence). The CDR3 is made up of 15 amino acids. DNA for the CDR3: TGTGCCAGCAGTGTCAGGGGGACCCTGAGATACGAGCAGTACTTC. Its translation is CASSVRGTLRYEQYF.

V and J are TRBV7-3 and TRBJ1-2; no clear D gene. Looked up from germline, CDR1 is SGHTA and CDR2 is FQGTGA. This CDR3 is built from 14 residues. Deletions cut 5 bases from V and 5 bases from J, with 15 bases between. The CDR3: CASSPAKGHYGYTF. The CDR3 DNA sequence: TGTGCCAGCAGCCCCGCAAAGGGCCATTATGGCTACACCTTC. Together with reference TRBV7-3 and TRBJ1-2, the CDR3 gives the full variable domain: GAGVSQTPSNKVTEKGKYVELRCDPISGHTALYWYRQSLGQGPEFLIYFQGTGAADDSGLPNDRFFAVRPEGSVSTLKIQRTERGDSAVYLCASSPAKGHYGYTFGSGTRLTVV.

This clonotype has a handful of counts. V is TRBV10-3 and J is TRBJ2-5; TRBD2 might be the D (6 bases). The germline V and J ends were trimmed by 6 bases and 11 bases, with 22 bases remaining between them. CDR1 and CDR2 from the germline V gene are ENHRY and SYGVKD. This CDR3 has 14 residues. The CDR3: CAIRPGGEYNEQYF. CDR3 nucleotides: TGTGCCATCAGACCCGGGGGAGAGTACAATGAGCAGTACTTC.

This sequence joins TRBV24-1 and TRBJ2-1, with D tentatively TRBD2 (6 bases). The CDR3 spans 14 residues. Germline CDR1 and CDR2: KGHDR and SFDVKD. V lost 6 bases, J lost 2 bases, and 10 bases lay in between. The CDR3 DNA sequence: TGTGCCACCAGTATGTGGGGGGCCTACAATGAGCAGTTCTTC. It encodes CATSMWGAYNEQFF.

The V gene is TRBV5-1, the J gene TRBJ1-1; tentatively, D is TRBD1 (5 bases). Trimming removed 3 bases from V and 8 bases from J, with 17 bases in between. CDR1 and CDR2 (germline): SGHRS, YFSETQ. This CDR3 is 14 amino acids long. The CDR3: CASSSRGGANEAFF. CDR3 nucleotides: TGCGCCAGCAGCTCGAGGGGAGGGGCCAACGAAGCTTTCTTT. Based on the CDR3 plus reference TRBV5-1 and TRBJ1-1, the full variable domain is KAGVTQTPRYLIKTRGQQVTLSCSPISGHRSVSWYQQTPGQGLQFLFEYFSETQRNKGNFPGRFSGRQFSNSRSEMNVSTLELGDSALYLCASSSRGGANEAFFGQGTRLTVV.

This clonotype turned up a few times. The J gene is TRBJ1-5, the V gene TRBV3-1; tentative D call: TRBD1 (5 bases). V was cut by 4 bases and J by 5 bases, with 9 bases left in between. Per the germline V gene, CDR1 is LGHDT and CDR2 is YNNKEL (reference sequence). CDR3 size: 13 residues. The CDR3 DNA reads TGTGCCAGCAGCCGGACAAGGGATCAGCCCCAGCATTTT. It encodes CASSRTRDQPQHF.

This clonotype was recorded a few times. The V call is TRBV6-5, the J call TRBJ2-1; D possibly uses TRBD1 or TRBD2 (6 bases each). This CDR3 is built from 13 residues. Germline-derived CDR1 and CDR2 are MNHEY and SVGAGI. Trimming cost V 6 bases and J 4 bases, with 10 bases left between them. DNA for the CDR3: TGTGCCAGCAGGACGGGGGCGTACAATGAGCAGTTCTTC. This translates into CASRTGAYNEQFF.